This is a list of T cell receptor beta chains from one sample in a study of CD8+ T cells in alopecia areata. The protocol was immunoSEQ multiplex PCR, while the TCRdb copy is restricted to in-frame clones and leaves out a portion. The sample has 30,000 to 40,000 clones, around 80% seen once; the top ten hold under 20%. The sample comprised NKG2D-low CD8+ T cells sorted from blood. These receptor sequences come from a human donor with alopecia areata. Each CDR3 is given with its conserved first and last residue. A D gene is named only where the DNA matches it firmly. Expanded clones get a size class; other rows say once, few or many, or leave the size out.

TRBD1	TRBV10-1	TRBJ2-5	.	CASSDGTGDAETQYF	TGCGCCAGCAGTGATGGGACAGGGGATGCTGAGACCCAGTACTTC
.	TRBV9	TRBJ1-1	.	CASSAGTANTEAFF	TGTGCCAGCAGCGCGGGGACCGCGAACACTGAAGCTTTCTTT
.	TRBV27	TRBJ1-2	.	CASSSRLGPLADYTF	TGTGCCAGCAGTTCTCGCCTGGGACCATTAGCGGACTACACCTTC
TRBD2	TRBV4-1	TRBJ2-3	once	CASSQDGALAGEDTQYF	TGCGCCAGCAGCCAAGATGGGGCGCTAGCGGGAGAAGATACGCAGTATTTT
.	TRBV29-1	TRBJ2-5	once	CSVRSDRTYQETQYF	TGCAGCGTTCGGTCCGACCGGACCTACCAAGAGACCCAGTACTTC
.	TRBV27	TRBJ2-7	once	CASSLGGGYEQYF	TGTGCCAGCAGTTTGGGAGGAGGATACGAGCAGTACTTC
TRBD1	TRBV29-1	TRBJ2-1	.	CSVGDRGNNEQFF	TGCAGCGTTGGTGACAGGGGAAACAATGAGCAGTTCTTC
.	TRBV29-1	TRBJ1-4	.	CSALLGLGEKLFF	TGCAGCGCCCTACTTGGGTTGGGTGAAAAACTGTTTTTT
.	TRBV6-5	TRBJ2-5	.	CASSYGTYQETQYF	TGTGCCAGCAGTTACGGGACGTACCAAGAGACCCAGTACTTC
.	TRBV29-1	TRBJ2-7	.	CSVESGDYEQYF	TGCAGCGTTGAGTCGGGGGACTACGAGCAGTACTTC
TRBD1	TRBV29-1	TRBJ1-1	.	CSVGTAYEGVPEAFF	TGCAGCGTCGGGACAGCTTATGAGGGGGTACCTGAAGCTTTCTTT
.	TRBV6-5	TRBJ1-4	.	CASSYGGELNEKLFF	TGTGCCAGCAGTTACGGGGGGGAGTTAAATGAAAAACTGTTTTTT
TRBD2	TRBV7-9	TRBJ2-3	.	CASSNPRILAGYSDTQYF	TGTGCCAGCAGTAACCCTAGAATACTAGCGGGGTATTCAGATACGCAGTATTTT
.	TRBV7-9	TRBJ1-1	.	CASSLDGGGTEAFF	TGTGCCAGCAGCTTAGACGGCGGGGGCACTGAAGCTTTCTTT
.	TRBV15	TRBJ2-3	.	CATSRDGVGPTYTDTQYF	TGTGCCACCAGCAGAGATGGAGTGGGGCCTACCTACACAGATACGCAGTATTTT
.	TRBV9	TRBJ1-1	.	CASSEVNTEAFF	TGTGCCAGCAGCGAAGTAAACACTGAAGCTTTCTTT
.	TRBV7-9	TRBJ2-3	.	CASSLDGDTQYF	TGTGCCAGCAGCCTCGACGGGGATACGCAGTATTTT
TRBD1	TRBV28	TRBJ1-5	.	CASLNRGMRQPQHF	TGTGCCAGCCTAAACAGGGGCATGAGGCAGCCCCAGCATTTT
TRBD1	TRBV7-9	TRBJ2-3	few	CASSLQPGQGLGDTQYF	TGTGCCAGCAGCCTTCAACCGGGACAGGGCCTCGGAGATACGCAGTATTTT
TRBD1	TRBV5-6	TRBJ1-5	.	CASSLAQGNQPQHF	TGTGCCAGCAGCTTGGCACAGGGGAATCAGCCCCAGCATTTT
.	TRBV30	TRBJ1-5	.	CAWSVPDGAGGNQPQHF	TGTGCCTGGAGTGTACCCGACGGGGCAGGGGGCAATCAGCCCCAGCATTTT
.	TRBV6-5	TRBJ2-2	.	CASSYSPAGSGELFF	TGTGCCAGCAGTTACTCGCCCGCGGGGTCCGGGGAGCTGTTTTTT
.	TRBV6-4	TRBJ2-1	.	CASTREGSSYNEQFF	TGTGCCAGCACCCGGGAAGGAAGCTCCTACAATGAGCAGTTCTTC
TRBD1	TRBV27	TRBJ2-7	few	CASSLGRGPYEQYF	TGTGCCAGCAGTTTGGGCAGGGGGCCCTACGAGCAGTACTTC
.	TRBV7-6	TRBJ2-7	.	CASSAAGQHQASYEQYF	TGTGCCAGCAGCGCCGCGGGACAGCACCAAGCCAGCTACGAGCAGTACTTC
TRBD1	TRBV30	TRBJ1-5	.	CAWSPRDRGMSNQPQHF	TGTGCCTGGAGTCCAAGGGACAGGGGCATGAGCAATCAGCCCCAGCATTTT
.	TRBV2	TRBJ2-3	.	CASSETPGDTQYF	TGTGCCAGCAGTGAAACACCGGGAGATACGCAGTATTTT
TRBD1	TRBV4-1	TRBJ2-5	.	CASSQGVGTGGETQYF	TGCGCCAGCAGCCAAGGGGTTGGGACAGGGGGAGAGACCCAGTACTTC
TRBD1	TRBV7-9	TRBJ1-4	.	CASSRLGTDSTNEKLFF	TGTGCCAGCAGCCGATTGGGGACAGACTCAACTAATGAAAAACTGTTTTTT
.	TRBV4-1	TRBJ2-3	.	CASSSLVGVSTDTQYF	TGCGCCAGCAGCTCACTTGTGGGGGTGAGCACAGATACGCAGTATTTT
TRBD1	TRBV9	TRBJ1-1	.	CASSVGQGTEAFF	TGTGCCAGCAGCGTAGGACAGGGAACTGAAGCTTTCTTT
TRBD2	TRBV19	TRBJ2-1	many	CASGWGGSSMFF	TGTGCCAGTGGCTGGGGGGGAAGCTCGATGTTCTTC
.	TRBV27	TRBJ1-2	.	CASSLGTSYGYTF	TGTGCCAGCAGTCTTGGGACCTCATATGGCTACACCTTC
TRBD1	TRBV27	TRBJ2-7	.	CASSWDSGYEQYF	TGTGCCAGCAGTTGGGACAGTGGGTACGAGCAGTACTTC
TRBD2	TRBV29-1	TRBJ2-1	.	CSVVTGLVNEQFF	TGCAGCGTGGTCACGGGACTAGTCAATGAGCAGTTCTTC
TRBD1	TRBV28	TRBJ2-4	.	CASSSTGVLAKNIQYF	TGTGCCAGCAGTTCGACAGGGGTTTTAGCCAAAAACATTCAGTACTTC
TRBD1	TRBV6-5	TRBJ2-7	.	CASSSGQGSAEQYF	TGTGCCAGCAGTTCCGGACAGGGATCGGCCGAGCAGTACTTC
.	TRBV7-2	TRBJ2-5	.	CASSLLWTTQETQYF	TGTGCCAGCAGCTTACTTTGGACAACCCAAGAGACCCAGTACTTC
.	TRBV30	TRBJ2-2	.	CAWSGGGWAGELFF	TGTGCCTGGAGTGGTGGGGGCTGGGCCGGGGAGCTGTTTTTT
.	TRBV20-1	TRBJ1-1	medium-sized	CSARGQEEAFF	TGCAGTGCTAGAGGACAGGAAGAAGCTTTCTTT
TRBD2	TRBV27	TRBJ2-7	.	CASSPGTSGTYEQYF	TGTGCCAGCAGTCCCGGGACTAGCGGAACCTACGAGCAGTACTTC
TRBD2	TRBV7-9	TRBJ2-3	few	CASSFSGGGPLWDTQYF	TGTGCCAGCAGCTTCTCCGGCGGGGGGCCGCTATGGGATACGCAGTATTTT
.	TRBV11-2	TRBJ2-1	.	CASSLNSYNEQFF	TGTGCCAGCAGCTTAAACTCTTACAATGAGCAGTTCTTC
TRBD1	TRBV5-6	TRBJ2-1	.	CASSGWGQGSNEQFF	TGTGCCAGCAGCGGCTGGGGACAGGGAAGCAATGAGCAGTTCTTC
TRBD1	TRBV4-2	TRBJ2-1	.	CASSQELVGGDEQFF	TGTGCCAGCAGCCAAGAGCTTGTAGGGGGCGATGAGCAGTTCTTC
TRBD1	TRBV19	TRBJ1-6	once	CASAQTQGVAPSPLHF	TGTGCCAGTGCGCAGACTCAGGGGGTCGCCCCTTCACCCCTCCACTTT
TRBD2	TRBV7-2	TRBJ2-3	.	CASGISGLESTDTQYF	TGTGCCAGCGGTATATCGGGACTAGAAAGCACAGATACGCAGTATTTT
.	TRBV30	TRBJ1-1	.	CAWSNSVGTEAFF	TGTGCCTGGAGTAACAGCGTGGGCACTGAAGCTTTCTTT
TRBD1	TRBV7-8	TRBJ2-7	.	CASSSGQTTTYEQYF	TGTGCCAGCAGCTCGGGACAGACCACGACTTACGAGCAGTACTTC
.	TRBV29-1	TRBJ2-1	.	CSVEVFNYNEQFF	TGCAGCGTTGAGGTCTTCAACTACAATGAGCAGTTCTTC
TRBD1	TRBV15	TRBJ2-3	few	CATSRYRGTDTQYF	TGTGCCACCAGCAGATACAGGGGAACAGATACGCAGTATTTT
TRBD1	TRBV10-2	TRBJ1-4	.	CASRDPGQVNEKLFF	TGCGCCAGCAGGGATCCGGGACAGGTGAATGAAAAACTGTTTTTT
.	TRBV7-8	TRBJ2-7	.	CASSLAGGAGREQYF	TGTGCCAGCAGCTTAGCCGGGGGAGCGGGTCGCGAGCAGTACTTC
TRBD1	TRBV27	TRBJ2-7	.	CASSASGTVNYEQYF	TGTGCCAGCAGTGCCTCCGGGACAGTGAACTACGAGCAGTACTTC
.	TRBV28	TRBJ2-5	.	CASSQDLGETQYF	TGTGCCAGCAGCCAGGACCTGGGGGAGACCCAGTACTTC
.	TRBV29-1	TRBJ2-1	.	CSAPEGGNEQLF	TGCAGCGCACCAGAGGGGGGGAATGAGCAGCTCTTC
.	TRBV30	TRBJ2-1	.	CAWGHASGANEQFF	TGTGCCTGGGGCCACGCCTCTGGAGCGAATGAGCAGTTCTTC